Listed below are T cell receptor beta chains from one sample, sequenced in a study of blood T cell repertoires in COVID-19. Only in-frame clones appear in the TCRdb table, and some are missing; sequencing was by immunoSEQ multiplex PCR. The data hold 400,000 to 500,000 clones, with roughly 90% observed a single time. The specimen sequenced was PBMCs or T cells enriched from blood (not recorded which). The receptors here all came from a woman aged 40 to 55 who had recovered from COVID-19. The CDR3 runs from the conserved cysteine through the conserved F or W. The D gene is left open where the match is weak. Clone size is stated in some rows and not others, as once, few, many or a class when expanded.

clone size	V gene	D gene	J gene	CDR3 DNA	CDR3 protein
-	TRBV7-9	-	TRBJ2-5	TGTGCCAGCAGCTTATCCAGTAATTCAGAGACCCAGTACTTC	CASSLSSNSETQYF
-	TRBV7-8	TRBD2	TRBJ2-7	TGTGCCAGCAGCTTGACACCCGCAACGACTAGCGGATACTACGAGCAGTACTTC	CASSLTPATTSGYYEQYF
-	TRBV5-1	TRBD2	TRBJ2-6	TGCGCCAGCGGGTGGCAGACCGGGACTAGCGGCCCCTCTGGGGCCAACGTCCTGACTTTC	CASGWQTGTSGPSGANVLTF
-	TRBV29-1	-	TRBJ1-1	TGCAGCGTGGCACAGCTAATGAACACTGAAGCTTTCTTT	CSVAQLMNTEAFF
-	TRBV7-2	TRBD2	TRBJ2-3	TGTGCCAGCAGCTTTTCAGCTAGCGGGATGTCTGATACGCAGTATTTT	CASSFSASGMSDTQYF
-	TRBV4-2	-	TRBJ1-2	TGTGCCAGCAGCCAAGATTTTTCGACCCGGCAGGGGTCTCATGGCTACACCTTC	CASSQDFSTRQGSHGYTF
-	TRBV7-2	TRBD1	TRBJ1-1	TGTGCCAGCAGCTTAGAGGCAGGGGGCACTGAAGCTTTCTTT	CASSLEAGGTEAFF
-	TRBV11-3	-	TRBJ1-2	TGTGCCAGCAGCTTAGACTACAGGGCCTCCTCCTTC	CASSLDYRASSF
-	TRBV6-2/TRBV6-3	TRBD2	TRBJ2-3	TGTGCCAGCAGTTCAGGACTAGACACAGATACGCAGTATTTT	CASSSGLDTDTQYF
-	TRBV7-9	TRBD1	TRBJ1-2	TGTGCCAGCAGCTTAGATCCCGACAGGGGCTCTTTAGTCTATGGCTACACCTTC	CASSLDPDRGSLVYGYTF
-	TRBV12-5	TRBD2	TRBJ2-1	TGTGCTAGTGGTTGGGGACTAGCGGGAGGGAAGCAGTTCTTC	CASGWGLAGGKQFF
-	TRBV24-1	TRBD2	TRBJ2-1	TGTGCCACCAGTGATGGGGGCGGGGGGTCCTACAATGAGCAGTTCTTC	CATSDGGGGSYNEQFF
-	TRBV9	TRBD2	TRBJ2-7	TGTGCCAGCAGCCCGGGGACTAGCGGGATCTCCTACGAGCAGTACTTC	CASSPGTSGISYEQYF
-	TRBV29-1	TRBD1	TRBJ1-2	TGCAGCGTTGTCGGATACCAGGGGGATTATGGCTACACCTTC	CSVVGYQGDYGYTF
once	TRBV6-4	-	TRBJ2-6	TGTGCCAGCAGTGACGGGGCGGCTGGGGCCAACGTCCTGACTTTC	CASSDGAAGANVLTF
-	TRBV10-2	-	TRBJ2-7	TGCGCCAGCATTCGAGGGGAGGACTACGAGCAGTACTTC	CASIRGEDYEQYF
-	TRBV6-5	TRBD2	TRBJ2-1	TGTGCCAGCAGCTGGGGACTAGCGGGAAGCGATGAGCAGTTCTTC	CASSWGLAGSDEQFF
-	TRBV7-2	TRBD1	TRBJ2-1	TGTGCCAGCAGCTTAGAGCAGGGGGCTACCTTTTACAATGAGCAGTTCTTC	CASSLEQGATFYNEQFF
-	TRBV6-1	TRBD1	TRBJ1-6	TGTGCCAGCAGTGAGAATCCGGGACAGGGGAAATTCACCCTCCACTTT	CASSENPGQGKFTLHF
-	TRBV6-5	-	TRBJ1-2	TGTGCCAGCAGTTACTCCGTGAACTATGGCTACACCTTC	CASSYSVNYGYTF
once	TRBV19	-	TRBJ2-7	TGTGCCAGTAGTATACGGTCAGGGACCTACGAGCAGTACTTC	CASSIRSGTYEQYF
-	TRBV2	TRBD1	TRBJ1-2	TGTGCCAGCAGAAAAGGGACAGCCGGCGGTCAATATGGCTACACCTTC	CASRKGTAGGQYGYTF
-	TRBV3-1/TRBV3-2	TRBD2	TRBJ2-4	TGTGCCAGCAGCCCGACTAGCGGCGCGTCCAAAAACATTCAGTACTTC	CASSPTSGASKNIQYF
-	TRBV4-3	TRBD2	TRBJ2-7	TGCGCCAGCAGCCAAGAATGGGGTACCGGGACTAGCGAGTCCTACGAGCAGTACTTC	CASSQEWGTGTSESYEQYF
-	TRBV5-1	-	TRBJ1-1	TGCGCCAGCAGCTTGGTAGGGGCGACTGACACTGAAGCTTTCTTT	CASSLVGATDTEAFF
-	TRBV30	-	TRBJ1-2	TGTGCCTGGACTGGACAGCCGGTGGGCTATGGCTACACCTTC	CAWTGQPVGYGYTF
-	TRBV5-1	TRBD1	TRBJ1-5	TGCGCCAGCAGCTCCGGGACAGGGAGTAATCAGCCCCAGCATTTT	CASSSGTGSNQPQHF
-	TRBV19	-	TRBJ1-1	TGTGCCAGTAGTCCGGGGGTCTCGGGCACTGAAGCTTTCTTT	CASSPGVSGTEAFF
-	TRBV11-2	TRBD1	TRBJ1-2	TGTGCCAGCAGTGGGGGACAGGGGGATGGCTACACCTTC	CASSGGQGDGYTF
-	TRBV11-2	-	TRBJ1-5	TGTGCCAGCAGCTTAGATCACAGGGGCAATCAGCCCCAGCATTTT	CASSLDHRGNQPQHF
-	TRBV2	TRBD1	TRBJ1-1	TGTGCCAGCAGATTCGGGACAGGTGCTGGAGCTTTCTTT	CASRFGTGAGAFF
-	TRBV5-1	TRBD1	TRBJ2-5	TGCGCCAGCGGAACGACAGGGGCCGAGGAGACCCAGTACTTC	CASGTTGAEETQYF
-	TRBV5-6	-	TRBJ1-1	TGTGCCAGCAGCTTGGACGACAGGAGCTCTGAAGCTTTCTTT	CASSLDDRSSEAFF
-	TRBV6-1	-	TRBJ2-7	TGTGCCAGCAGTGAAGCCGGTCAAAGGGGATCCTACGAGCAGTACTTC	CASSEAGQRGSYEQYF
-	TRBV4-3	-	TRBJ1-3	TGCGCCAGCAGCCAAGGAGGGCCTGGAAACACCATATATTTT	CASSQGGPGNTIYF